These T cell receptor beta chains were read from a single sample in a study of blood T cell repertoires in COVID-19. The table came from immunoSEQ multiplex PCR; TCRdb's copy has only in-frame clones and leaves some out. The data hold 30,000 to 40,000 clones, with roughly 85% observed a single time. The sample comprised peripheral blood. The origin of the receptors is a human donor in a cohort sampled during active COVID-19. Both conserved end residues are part of each CDR3. The order of the fields is CDR3 length, D gene, clone size, V gene, J gene, CDR3 protein. The D gene is left open where the match is weak. A row's size may be missing; if present it is once, few, many or a size class.

>15|NA|NA|TRBV5-6|TRBJ2-1
CASSPSLALQDEQFF
>16|NA|once|TRBV7-2|TRBJ2-5
CASSLAVGQGEETQYF
>13|NA|NA|TRBV19|TRBJ1-1
CASTQPGSTEAFF
>16|TRBD1|NA|TRBV18|TRBJ1-5
CASSPNRGLANQPQHF
>15|NA|NA|TRBV7-3|TRBJ2-1
CASSPEVASYNEQFF
>18|TRBD2|NA|TRBV19|TRBJ2-2
CASSRRTSGGANTGELFF
>16|TRBD2|few|TRBV3-1/TRBV3-2|TRBJ2-7
CASSQSVLAGMGEQYF
>14|TRBD1|NA|TRBV19|TRBJ1-2
CASSPTGSGSGYTF
>13|NA|NA|TRBV4-1|TRBJ1-1
CASSGPRGTEAFF
>17|TRBD2|NA|TRBV5-6|TRBJ2-3
CASSTPSGSGRADTQYF
>15|NA|once|TRBV29-1|TRBJ2-2
CSVYGQGGYTGELFF
>13|NA|NA|TRBV18|TRBJ1-1
CASSPGSNTEAFF
>15|TRBD2|NA|TRBV7-9|TRBJ2-5
CASSPPGGGGETQYF
>15|NA|NA|TRBV6-1|TRBJ1-2
CASSEAGLVADGYTF
>16|TRBD1|NA|TRBV19|TRBJ2-1
CASSSDRGVHPDEQFF
>13|NA|NA|TRBV3-1/TRBV3-2|TRBJ1-2
CASSQGGLDGYTF
>16|TRBD2|once|TRBV5-4|TRBJ2-1
CASSLEASGLNNEQFF
>14|TRBD1|NA|TRBV5-1|TRBJ1-2
CASSLDRGLDGYTF
>13|NA|NA|TRBV6-6|TRBJ1-5
CASSQQENQPQHF
>15|TRBD1|once|TRBV5-4|TRBJ2-2
CASSSGGTVTGELFF
>13|NA|NA|TRBV19|TRBJ1-5
CASSRGANQPQHF
>17|TRBD1|few|TRBV5-6|TRBJ2-3
CASSPMGQGTSTDTQYF
>16|TRBD2|once|TRBV2|TRBJ2-7
CASSRSGGGAVHEQYF
>15|NA|NA|TRBV6-5|TRBJ1-2
CASRNWGDIDYGYTF
>12|NA|NA|TRBV7-8|TRBJ2-3
CASSPTGDTQYF
>16|NA|medium-sized|TRBV19|TRBJ2-7
CASSTYFDRSSYEQYF
>15|TRBD2|NA|TRBV30|TRBJ2-1
CAWSVRGLAGGQSFF
>14|NA|NA|TRBV30|TRBJ2-6
CAWSFAWGANVLTF
>11|NA|once|TRBV30|TRBJ2-3
CAWLTGSTQYF
>16|TRBD1|NA|TRBV4-2|TRBJ2-1
CASSQDWQGAYNEQFF
>11|NA|NA|TRBV2|TRBJ1-2
CASSDSYGYTF
>14|TRBD1|NA|TRBV18|TRBJ2-7
CASSPGQGVYEQYF
>15|NA|NA|TRBV19|TRBJ2-1
CASRSGASSYNEQFF
>13|TRBD2|NA|TRBV12-3/TRBV12-4|TRBJ2-1
CASSQDGLGPKFF
>14|NA|NA|TRBV5-1|TRBJ1-1
CASSDSRRGTEAFF
>14|NA|NA|TRBV6-5|TRBJ2-7
CASSIEGQSYEQYF
>13|NA|once|TRBV10-3|TRBJ1-1
CAIKSGGPNEAFF
>16|NA|once|TRBV6-6|TRBJ2-5
CASSYRRGAEEETQYF